This T cell receptor (beta chain) was identified in a study of blood T cell repertoires in COVID-19. About the research overall: Nucleic acid was either cDNA or gDNA, and it came from T cells, B-cell-depleted T cells, or PBMCs.

This CDR3 region has 14 residues. TCRdb's copy holds only in-frame clones and misses some; the assay was immunoSEQ multiplex PCR. In the table there are some 300,000 clones, around nine tenths of which are singletons. Sequences were obtained from peripheral blood. This TCR was recovered from a woman in her seventies with COVID-19, enrolled during active disease. The chain carries TRBV21-1 and TRBJ1-1; no DNA check was done on the table's D call, TRBD1. TRBV21-1 is a pseudogene segment. This chain's CDR3 is CASSSMTGNTEAFF. DNA of the CDR3: TGTGCCAGCAGCTCCATGACAGGGAACACTGAAGCTTTCTTT.